What follows are 26 T cell receptor beta chains derived from one specimen sequenced in a study of blood T cell repertoires in COVID-19. Repertoires were generated with immunoSEQ multiplex PCR, while TCRdb's copy carries only in-frame clones and drops some. The sample consists of around 200,000 clones, 85% to 90% of them appearing once. Material for sequencing was peripheral blood. Receptors were obtained from a man aged 40-50 years with active or convalescent COVID-19.

The V call is TRBV27, the J call TRBJ2-3, with 10 bases lining up with TRBD2. CDR3 length equals 15 residues. Germline V gives CDR1 MNHEY, CDR2 SMNVEV (reference sequence). V gave up 5 bases and J gave up 1 base; unmatched junction bases: 3. This chain's CDR3 is CASSPLAGGTDTQYF. The CDR3 nucleotides read TGTGCCAGCAGTCCTCTAGCGGGGGGCACAGATACGCAGTATTTT.

CDR3: CASAGRSTEAFF. As DNA, the CDR3 is TGTGCCAGCGCAGGGAGGAGTACTGAAGCTTTCTTT. V gene TRBV6-6 combines with J gene TRBJ1-1; tentative D call: TRBD1 (5 bases). Trimming stripped 8 bases from V and 5 bases from J, with 12 bases between. The CDR3 extends over 12 amino acids. From germline, CDR1 is MNHNY and CDR2 SVGAGI (reference sequence).

The chain links TRBV6-5 to TRBJ2-7; TRBD2 agrees at 11 bases. Germline V gene data show CDR1 as MNHEY and CDR2 as SVGAGI. CDR3 length: 13 amino acids. V gave up 6 bases and J gave up 3 bases; unmatched junction bases: 1. DNA for the CDR3: TGTGCCAGCAGGGGGACTAGCGGCTACGAGCAGTACTTC. It encodes CASRGTSGYEQYF.

The rearrangement links TRBV29-1 to TRBJ1-1; D unclear. There are 12 residues in the CDR3. Trimming cost V 3 bases and J 1 base, with 6 bases left between them. CDR1 and CDR2 from the germline V gene are SQVTM and ANQGSEA. The DNA for the CDR3 is TGCAGCGTTGACAAGCAGAACACTGAAGCTTTCTTT. Protein: CSVDKQNTEAFF.

The chain recombines TRBV7-2 with TRBJ2-1; 8 bases map to TRBD1. Germline assignment: CDR1 SGHTA and CDR2 FQGNSA. The ends lost 0 bases at V and 2 bases at J; junction bases unmatched: 3. There are 16 residues in the CDR3. The DNA for the CDR3 is TGTGCCAGCAGCTTAGCGGGGACAGGCACCTACAATGAGCAGTTCTTC. Its translation is CASSLAGTGTYNEQFF.

The rearrangement uses TRBV4-2 and TRBJ1-1; 9 positions agree with TRBD1. Germline CDR1 is LGHNA and CDR2 is YNFKEQ. V trimming: 2 bases; J trimming: 8 bases; junction bases outside the gene matches: 15. The CDR3 runs 17 residues. This CDR3 is CASSQQQGAEGAAEAFF. The CDR3 nucleotides are TGTGCCAGCAGCCAACAACAGGGGGCAGAAGGGGCTGCGGAAGCTTTCTTT.

This clone has just one count. The rearrangement uses TRBV19 and TRBJ1-6; D not certain. Germline loops: CDR1 LNHDA, CDR2 SQIVND (reference sequence). Trimming stripped 4 bases from V and 5 bases from J, with 6 bases between. CDR3 size: 13 residues. CDR3 coding DNA: TGTGCCAGTAGTACTGTAGATAATTCACCCCTCCACTTT. Translated, it gives CASSTVDNSPLHF.

This sequence joins TRBV6-5 and TRBJ1-3; D might be TRBD1 (5 bases). CDR3 length: 15 residues. With 5 bases removed from V and 4 bases from J, the gap between germline ends came to 15 bases. Germline CDR1 MNHEY, CDR2 SVGAGI. CDR3 DNA: TGTGCCAGCAGTCCTCTCGGAGACAGAGGAAACACCATATATTTT. This sequence encodes CASSPLGDRGNTIYF.

The chain couples TRBV6-5 to TRBJ1-1; 10 bases fit TRBD1. Per germline, CDR1 MNHEY and CDR2 SVGAGI. J gave up 3 bases and V 6 bases, and 4 bases lay outside the gene matches. CDR3 size: 14 residues. For the CDR3, the DNA is TGTGCCAGCAGGAGACAGGGGGCCGACACTGAAGCTTTCTTT. Protein sequence: CASRRQGADTEAFF.

The chain has TRBV28 and TRBJ1-2; D remains ambiguous. Germline V gene data show CDR1 as MDHEN and CDR2 as SYDVKM. The ends were cut back, 5 bases at V and 8 bases at J, with 15 bases in the middle. CDR3 length equals 13 residues. The chain's CDR3 is CASSLGGPGGYTF. The CDR3 DNA is TGTGCCAGCAGTCTAGGAGGCCCCGGGGGCTACACCTTC.

V usage is TRBV5-1 and J usage is TRBJ1-4; the D gene is possibly TRBD1 (5 bases). Germline CDR1 reads SGHRS; CDR2 reads YFSETQ. The CDR3 contains 14 residues. Trimming removed 4 bases from V and 8 bases from J, with 15 bases in between. The chain's CDR3 is CASSGGNGQEKLFF. The CDR3 DNA is TGCGCCAGCAGCGGGGGGAATGGGCAGGAAAAACTGTTTTTT.

This chain uses TRBV2 with TRBJ2-7; 7 nucleotides agree with TRBD1. With 9 bases clipped from V and 2 bases from J, the junction kept 4 bases outside the gene matches. Germline loops: CDR1 SNHLY, CDR2 FYNNEI. This CDR3 comprises 12 residues. CDR3 DNA: TGTGCCAGACGGGACAGTACCTACGAGCAGTACTTC. Its translation is CARRDSTYEQYF.

CDR3 nucleotide sequence: TGTGCCAGCAGACAACAGGGCTACGAGCAGTACTTC. Translation gives CASRQQGYEQYF. J is TRBJ2-7 and V is TRBV28, with a possible D match to TRBD1 (6 bases). Trimming cost V 6 bases and J 3 bases, with 9 bases left between them. This CDR3 has 12 residues. CDR1 and CDR2 (germline): MDHEN, SYDVKM. Full variable domain (remainder filled in from reference TRBV28 and TRBJ2-7): DVKVTQSSRYLVKRTGEKVFLECVQDMDHENMFWYRQDPGLGLRLIYFSYDVKMKEKGDIPEGYSVSREKKERFSLILESASTNQTSMYLCASRQQGYEQYFGPGTRLTVT.

The chain couples TRBV18 to TRBJ2-3, with 8 nucleotides matching TRBD2. With 6 bases clipped from V and 1 base from J, the junction kept 3 bases outside the gene matches. CDR1 KGHSH and CDR2 LQKENI come from the germline V gene. This CDR3 region has 14 residues. CDR3 region: CASSLLAGTDTQYF. CDR3 in DNA: TGTGCCAGCTCGCTACTAGCGGGCACAGATACGCAGTATTTT.

V usage is TRBV2 and J usage is TRBJ1-2, with D possibly matching TRBD1 (5 bases). The germline V and J ends were trimmed by 4 bases and 8 bases, with 20 bases remaining between them. CDR3 length: 15 amino acids. The germline CDR1 and CDR2 sequences are SNHLY and FYNNEI. The CDR3 sequence is CASSALGGRLSGYTF. CDR3 coding DNA: TGTGCCAGCAGTGCGTTGGGGGGACGCTTGAGCGGCTACACCTTC.

The chain has TRBV5-8 and TRBJ1-4, with 9 bases aligning to TRBD1. Germline lookup yields CDR1 SGHTS and CDR2 YDEGEE. Germline trimming cut 3 bases from V and 13 bases from J; bases unmatched to any gene: 10. The CDR3 loop spans 14 amino acids. The CDR3 spells CASSSGTGHLRLFF. Here the CDR3 DNA reads TGTGCCAGCAGCTCCGGGACAGGGCATTTGAGACTGTTTTTT.

The chain recombines TRBV4-1 with TRBJ1-1; tentative D call: TRBD1 (5 bases). The CDR3 runs to 19 residues. Germline V gives CDR1 MGHRA, CDR2 YSYEKL. V gave up 0 bases and J gave up 1 base, with 21 bases separating them. Written as DNA, the CDR3 is TGCGCCAGCAGCCAAGATAGGGGCAGGGCTCCCTTGAGGAACACTGAAGCTTTCTTT. Its translation is CASSQDRGRAPLRNTEAFF.

This rearrangement joins TRBV11-2 to TRBJ1-3; D remains unclear. Trimming cost V 4 bases and J 10 bases, with 23 bases left between them. CDR1 is SGHAT, CDR2 FQNNGV, per germline. The CDR3 length is 16 residues. The DNA for the CDR3 is TGTGCCAGCAGCTCAACCCAAGCAGGCAACTCGGGGACCATATATTTT. This gives the protein CASSSTQAGNSGTIYF.

The rearrangement links TRBV19 to TRBJ1-2, with unresolved D. V shed 5 bases and J shed 1 base, with 8 bases lying between them. CDR1 LNHDA and CDR2 SQIVND come from the germline V gene (reference sequence). CDR3 length equals 13 residues. DNA for the CDR3: TGTGCCAGTAGTGTCAAACTTAACTATGGCTACACCTTC. It codes for CASSVKLNYGYTF.

This clone came up once. The chain combines TRBV5-1 with TRBJ2-3; D remains ambiguous. The V end lost 0 bases, the J end lost 3 bases, and 11 bases lay between the germline ends. Germline V gene data show CDR1 as SGHRS and CDR2 as YFSETQ. The CDR3 length is 15 residues. CDR3 sequence (DNA): TGCGCCAGCAGCTTGGGACTCTTCGGAACAGATACGCAGTATTTT. Its translation is CASSLGLFGTDTQYF.

Only a few counts were recorded for this clone. The chain has TRBV7-8 and TRBJ1-2, with no clear D. This CDR3 is 13 amino acids long. Trimming removed 4 bases from V and 7 bases from J, with 13 bases in between. Germline V gives CDR1 SGHVS, CDR2 FQNEAQ. The CDR3 is CASSSLTGGGYTF. CDR3 bases: TGTGCCAGCAGCTCACTGACGGGTGGTGGCTACACCTTC.

The rearrangement joins TRBV29-1 to TRBJ2-1, with D possibly TRBD2 on 5 matching bases. This CDR3 comprises 15 residues. V dropped 7 bases and J dropped 0 bases, with 16 bases sitting between them. Germline values: CDR1 SQVTM, CDR2 ANQGSEA. The CDR3 coding sequence is TGCAGCGCCCGGACTGCCACTAGCTCCTACAATGAGCAGTTCTTC. Amino acid sequence: CSARTATSSYNEQFF.

A single count supports this clone. This sequence joins TRBV6-6 and TRBJ1-5, with 11 bases aligning to TRBD1. The CDR3 sequence is 16 residues long. CDR1 and CDR2 from the germline V gene are MNHNY and SVGAGI (reference sequence). V was clipped by 6 bases and J by 7 bases; unmatched bases: 11. The CDR3 loop is CASSPRTGGAGQPQHF. CDR3 sequence (DNA): TGTGCCAGCAGCCCCAGGACAGGGGGCGCGGGCCAGCCCCAGCATTTT.

The chain has TRBV13 and TRBJ2-2; maybe TRBD1 (6 bases). CDR3 length: 16 amino acids. Germline loops: CDR1 PRHDT, CDR2 FYEKMQ (reference sequence). V lost 5 bases and J lost 5, with 18 bases in between. The CDR3 is CASSPLGARGTGELFF. The DNA of the CDR3 is TGTGCCAGCAGCCCGTTGGGGGCCAGAGGGACCGGGGAGCTGTTTTTT.

The rearrangement uses TRBV30 and TRBJ1-6; tentatively, D is TRBD1 (6 bases). The CDR3 totals 14 residues. The ends were cut back, 1 base at V and 6 bases at J, with 10 bases in the middle. Looked up from germline, CDR1 is GTSNPN and CDR2 is SVGIG (reference sequence). The CDR3 sequence: CAWSAGQSNSPLHF. CDR3 in DNA: TGTGCCTGGAGTGCAGGACAGTCTAATTCACCCCTCCACTTT.

To note about this clone: Germline is not matched at one junction end, which may reflect a read error. The V and J genes are TRBV5-6 and TRBJ1-1; D is uncertain. There are 12 residues in the CDR3. From germline, CDR1 is SGHDT and CDR2 YYEEEE. The CDR3 DNA is TGTGTCAGCAGCTTCGGGAACACTGAAGCTTTCTTT. It specifies CVSSFGNTEAFF.